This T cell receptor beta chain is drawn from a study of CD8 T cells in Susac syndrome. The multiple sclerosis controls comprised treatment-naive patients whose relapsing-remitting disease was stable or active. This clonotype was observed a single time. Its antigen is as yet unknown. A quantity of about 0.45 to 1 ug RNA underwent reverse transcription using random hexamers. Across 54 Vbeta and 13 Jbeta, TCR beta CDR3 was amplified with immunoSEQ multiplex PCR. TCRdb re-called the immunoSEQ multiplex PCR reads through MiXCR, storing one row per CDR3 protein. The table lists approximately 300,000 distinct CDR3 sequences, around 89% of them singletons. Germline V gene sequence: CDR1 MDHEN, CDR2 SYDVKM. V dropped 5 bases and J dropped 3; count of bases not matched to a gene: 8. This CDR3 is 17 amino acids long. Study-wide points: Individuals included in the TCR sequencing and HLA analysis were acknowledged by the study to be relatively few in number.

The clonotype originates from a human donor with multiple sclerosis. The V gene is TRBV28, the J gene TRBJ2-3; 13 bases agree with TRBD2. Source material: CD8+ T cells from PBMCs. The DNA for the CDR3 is TGTGCCAGCAGTCAAGGACTAGCGGGGGACGATACAGATACGCAGTATTTT. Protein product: CASSQGLAGDDTDTQYF.